Following are 29 T cell receptor beta chains from one sample sequenced in a study of blood T cell repertoires in COVID-19 (dated by TCRdb to the early 2020s). Library construction relied on the immunoSEQ multiplex PCR assay. In TCRdb, the immuneACCESS table is reduced to in-frame sequences with V and J assigned. These tables do not hold every clone; where another copy was compared, an unresolved V gene accounts for under half, and the others remain unexplained. The sample records about 39,000 clones, approximately 85% of which are singletons. The ten largest clonotypes hold approximately 9.1% of the sample. The sample consisted of peripheral blood. The receptors derive from a human donor in a cohort sampled during active COVID-19.

The chain combines TRBV19 with TRBJ2-7, with D maybe TRBD1 (5 bases). Deletions cut 5 bases from V and 6 bases from J, with 17 bases between. Germline CDR1 is LNHDA and CDR2 is SQIVND (reference sequence). The CDR3 is made up of 14 amino acids. CDR3 sequence: CASSSDRVPFEQYF. Written as DNA, the CDR3 is TGTGCCAGTAGTTCTGACAGAGTTCCCTTCGAGCAGTACTTC.

The gene calls are TRBV6-5 and TRBJ2-5; 7 bases agree with TRBD2. Germline CDR1 reads MNHEY; CDR2 reads SVGAGI. This CDR3 comprises 15 residues. J was trimmed by 5 bases and V by 7 bases; bases with no gene match: 13. The CDR3 DNA reads TGTGCCAGCACCACGACCTGGGGACTAACCGAGACCCAGTACTTC. Translation: CASTTTWGLTETQYF.

The genes are TRBV10-3 and TRBJ2-7; D is unclear. The CDR3 runs to 14 residues. Germline CDR1 ENHRY, CDR2 SYGVKD. Trimming pared 3 bases from V and 0 bases from J, leaving 9 bases between. As DNA, the CDR3 is TGTGCCATCAGTGAATCCAGGTCCTCCTACGAGCAGTACTTC. Its protein is CAISESRSSYEQYF.

The chain has TRBV18 and TRBJ2-7; D possibly corresponds to TRBD2 (5 bases). CDR1 KGHSH and CDR2 LQKENI come from the germline V gene. This CDR3 is built from 13 residues. The V gene lost 5 bases and the J gene lost 6 bases, with 14 bases spanning the gap. In DNA form, the CDR3 reads TGTGCCAGCTCATCCCCGGGGTCCGGCGAGCAGTACTTC. Its translation: CASSSPGSGEQYF.

The V gene is TRBV3-1 (or the pseudogene TRBV3-2), the J gene TRBJ1-6; tentative D call: TRBD1 (5 bases). V dropped 4 bases and J dropped 8 bases, with 12 bases sitting between them. CDR1 LGHDT and CDR2 YNNKEL come from the germline V gene (reference sequence). This CDR3 spans 14 amino acids. The CDR3 coding sequence is TGTGCCAGCAGCCCCCGGGGAGGGGATTCACCCCTCCACTTT. It specifies CASSPRGGDSPLHF.

The rearrangement links TRBV30 to TRBJ2-7; no clear D. The CDR3 runs to 12 residues. CDR1 and CDR2 (germline): GTSNPN, SVGIG (reference sequence). V was pared by 3 bases and J by 1 base, with 7 bases between. The CDR3 nucleotides are TGTGCCTGGAGAGCTAGTTCCTACGAGCAGTACTTC. This gives the protein CAWRASSYEQYF.

This chain links TRBV19 with TRBJ2-1; maybe TRBD2 (6 bases). From germline, CDR1 is LNHDA and CDR2 SQIVND (reference sequence). The CDR3 runs 12 residues. V shed 6 bases and J shed 12 bases, with 15 bases lying between them. CDR3 DNA: TGTGCCAGTAGGGGGACTGTTCAGTGGCAGTTCTTC. It codes for CASRGTVQWQFF.

The V gene is TRBV3-1 (or the pseudogene TRBV3-2), the J gene TRBJ2-3, with 7 bases fitting TRBD2. Germline values: CDR1 LGHDT, CDR2 YNNKEL (reference sequence). The length of the CDR3 is 15 residues. V gave up 4 bases and J gave up 1 base; unmatched junction bases: 5. CDR3 residues: CASSPSSGGTDTQYF. CDR3 nucleotides: TGTGCCAGCAGCCCTTCTAGCGGAGGCACAGATACGCAGTATTTT.

This clone was counted between two and nine times. V and J are TRBV6-5 and TRBJ2-7, with D perhaps TRBD1 (6 bases). CDR3 size: 15 residues. Germline CDR1 reads MNHEY; CDR2 reads SVGAGI. With 0 bases removed from V and 1 base from J, the gap between germline ends came to 10 bases. CDR3 amino acids: CASSYSSRGSYEQYF. In DNA, the CDR3 is TGTGCCAGCAGTTACTCGAGTAGGGGGTCCTACGAGCAGTACTTC.

The CDR3 sequence: CASSPQPGQLSNQPQHF. CDR3 DNA sequence: TGTGCCAGCTCACCCCAACCGGGACAGTTGAGCAATCAGCCCCAGCATTTT. J is TRBJ1-5 and V is TRBV18; 7 nucleotides agree with TRBD1. With 3 bases clipped from V and 1 base from J, the junction kept 9 bases outside the gene matches. Germline values: CDR1 KGHSH, CDR2 LQKENI. The CDR3 has 17 residues.

The chain links TRBV2 to TRBJ2-3; 10 bases line up with TRBD2. Germline V gene sequence: CDR1 SNHLY, CDR2 FYNNEI. The CDR3 consists of 16 residues. V trimming: 6 bases; J trimming: 6 bases; junction bases outside the gene matches: 12. The CDR3 protein is CASRGWASGRGDTQYF. The CDR3 DNA follows: TGTGCCAGCAGGGGATGGGCTAGCGGGAGAGGGGATACGCAGTATTTT.

V gene TRBV5-1 combines with J gene TRBJ2-3; no definite D call. CDR1 SGHRS and CDR2 YFSETQ come from the germline V gene. The CDR3 runs to 12 residues. Trimming removed 3 bases at V and 2 bases at J, with 4 bases between. The CDR3 sequence is CASSSPTDTQYF. As DNA, the CDR3 is TGCGCCAGCAGCTCTCCCACAGATACGCAGTATTTT.

The CDR3 DNA follows: TGTGCCACCAAAAGGGGGGACAGGGACTTGGACGAGCAGTACTTC. It translates to CATKRGDRDLDEQYF. The chain combines TRBV13 with TRBJ2-7; 9 bases are shared with TRBD1. Germline CDR1 and CDR2: PRHDT and FYEKMQ (reference sequence). The CDR3 loop spans 15 amino acids. V lost 10 bases and J lost 5; bases outside the gene matches: 15.

The gene calls are TRBV5-6 and TRBJ1-5; 7 bases align to TRBD1. The junction had 9 bases not matched to a gene; V was cut back by 0 bases and J by 3 bases. There are 17 residues in the CDR3. Germline V lookup: CDR1 SGHDT, CDR2 YYEEEE. In DNA, the CDR3 is TGTGCCAGCAGCTTGGGGCGACAGGGCCCCATCAATCAGCCCCAGCATTTT. Amino acid sequence: CASSLGRQGPINQPQHF.

This chain links TRBV6-5 with TRBJ1-2; the D gene is possibly TRBD1 (6 bases). V was clipped by 5 bases and J by 7 bases, with 14 bases between them. The CDR3 sequence is 13 residues long. Germline CDR1 and CDR2: MNHEY and SVGAGI. The CDR3 nucleotides are TGTGCCAGCAGTCAGGGGTCGCTCTCTGGCTACACCTTC. It translates to CASSQGSLSGYTF.

The rearrangement uses TRBV19 and TRBJ2-2, with 9 positions matching TRBD1. The V gene's germline CDR1 is LNHDA and CDR2 SQIVND (reference sequence). Trimming took 6 bases from V and 2 from J; bases not matched to a gene: 4. This CDR3 comprises 15 residues. The CDR3 region has the DNA TGTGCCAGTAGGGAGGGACAGGGAAACACCGGGGAGCTGTTTTTT. It is translated as CASREGQGNTGELFF.

The V call is TRBV19, the J call TRBJ1-1; a possible D gene is TRBD1 (5 bases). The CDR3 runs 16 residues. V lost 6 bases to trimming and J lost 1 base, with 18 bases between them. The germline V gene has CDR1 LNHDA and CDR2 SQIVND (reference sequence). Here the CDR3 DNA reads TGTGCCAGTAGCGAGCTTAGGGGCAGGAGGAACACTGAAGCTTTCTTT. Its protein is CASSELRGRRNTEAFF.

CDR3 region: CASTYRAPNSPLHF. The CDR3 DNA follows: TGTGCCAGCACCTACAGGGCTCCTAATTCACCCCTCCACTTT. This chain connects TRBV6-5 to TRBJ1-6; the D gene is possibly TRBD1 (6 bases). Germline V lookup: CDR1 MNHEY, CDR2 SVGAGI. CDR3 length: 14 amino acids. The germline V and J ends were trimmed by 7 bases and 6 bases, with 13 bases remaining between them.

The J gene is TRBJ2-1, the V gene TRBV6-1; no clear D gene. CDR3 length: 14 residues. Germline values: CDR1 MNHNS, CDR2 SASEGT. Between the trimmed V and J ends, which lost 1 base and 9 bases, there was a span of 13 bases. Here the CDR3 DNA reads TGTGCCAGCAGTGAAGTAACCGGTTTCGGTGAGCAGTTCTTC. It specifies CASSEVTGFGEQFF.

This chain joins TRBV7-2 and TRBJ2-5; D remains ambiguous. The CDR3 runs 13 residues. Germline V gene sequence: CDR1 SGHTA, CDR2 FQGNSA. Trimming cost V 3 bases and J 2 bases, with 7 bases left between them. The CDR3 nucleotides are TGTGCCAGCAGCTTCGGGTCTCAAGAGACCCAGTACTTC. Protein: CASSFGSQETQYF.

This clone has just one count. V is TRBV6-5 and J is TRBJ2-3; D is possibly TRBD1 (5 bases). V shed 0 bases and J shed 6 bases, with 16 bases lying between them. The CDR3 length is 16 residues. CDR1 MNHEY and CDR2 SVGAGI come from the germline V gene. The CDR3 DNA sequence: TGTGCCAGCAGTTACTCGCGGCAGGGAAACGGGGATACGCAGTATTTT. Translating gives CASSYSRQGNGDTQYF.

This chain joins TRBV9 and TRBJ1-1; D not resolved. Trimming took off 4 bases at V and 6 bases at J, with 10 bases between the two ends. This CDR3 is built from 12 residues. Germline V gene sequence: CDR1 SGDLS, CDR2 YYNGEE. The CDR3 DNA sequence: TGTGCCAGCAGCATGGGCATCTCTGAAGCTTTCTTT. The encoded protein is CASSMGISEAFF.

V gene TRBV6-1 combines with J gene TRBJ1-2, with D possibly matching TRBD1 (6 bases). Germline values: CDR1 MNHNS, CDR2 SASEGT. This CDR3 contains 16 residues. With 2 bases removed from V and 5 bases from J, the gap between germline ends came to 18 bases. This chain's CDR3 is CASSESQPGVSYGYTF. The CDR3 DNA follows: TGTGCCAGCAGTGAATCCCAGCCAGGGGTTAGTTATGGCTACACCTTC.

This rearrangement joins TRBV2 to TRBJ1-2, with D possibly TRBD1 on 5 matching bases. Trimming cost V 6 bases and J 4 bases, with 21 bases left between them. The CDR3 length is 16 residues. Germline CDR1 SNHLY, CDR2 FYNNEI. The CDR3 DNA reads as TGTGCCAGCAGGGCCGTGGGGGGTCGGGTAAGCTATGGCTACACCTTC. Encoded protein: CASRAVGGRVSYGYTF.

CDR3: CASSSPRTGPSYNEQFF. DNA for the CDR3: TGTGCCAGTAGTTCACCTAGGACAGGCCCATCCTACAATGAGCAGTTCTTC. The chain couples TRBV19 to TRBJ2-1, with 7 bases aligning to TRBD1. With 5 bases clipped from V and 1 base from J, the junction kept 11 bases outside the gene matches. CDR3 size: 17 residues. Per germline, CDR1 LNHDA and CDR2 SQIVND (reference sequence).

The chain combines TRBV5-4 with TRBJ2-1; maybe TRBD2 (5 bases). CDR3 length equals 15 residues. Germline assignment: CDR1 SGHNT and CDR2 YYREEE (reference sequence). V lost 0 bases, J lost 1 base, and 8 bases lay in between. The CDR3 sequence: CASSLGGPSYNEQFF. CDR3 nucleotide sequence: TGTGCCAGCAGCTTGGGAGGGCCTTCCTACAATGAGCAGTTCTTC. Full variable domain (rest looked up from reference TRBV5-4 and TRBJ2-1): ETGVTQSPTHLIKTRGQQVTLRCSSQSGHNTVSWYQQALGQGPQFIFQYYREEENGRGNFPPRFSGLQFPNYSSELNVNALELDDSALYLCASSLGGPSYNEQFFGPGTRLTVL.

The V gene is TRBV19, the J gene TRBJ1-6; 8 nucleotides line up with TRBD1. The CDR3 loop spans 17 amino acids. The ends lost 3 bases at V and 2 bases at J; junction bases unmatched: 6. From germline, CDR1 is LNHDA and CDR2 SQIVND (reference sequence). The CDR3 DNA reads TGTGCCAGTAGTATGGGGCAGGGGGCGACCTATAATTCACCCCTCCACTTT. As protein: CASSMGQGATYNSPLHF.

This chain uses TRBV19 with TRBJ1-1; a possible D gene is TRBD1 (6 bases). The germline V and J ends were trimmed by 8 bases and 4 bases, with 11 bases remaining between them. Per the germline V gene, CDR1 is LNHDA and CDR2 is SQIVND (reference sequence). CDR3 size: 12 residues. The CDR3 DNA reads as TGTGCCAGTCGACAGGTTTCCACTGAAGCTTTCTTT. Its protein is CASRQVSTEAFF.

This clone was found once. The V gene is TRBV15, the J gene TRBJ2-3, with TRBD1 matching 8 bases. CDR3 size: 13 residues. Per germline, CDR1 LNHNV and CDR2 YYDKDF (reference sequence). V shed 8 bases, J shed 6 bases, and the junction held 7 bases outside the gene matches. The CDR3 region has the DNA TGTGCCACCCTACGACAGGGGACGGATACGCAGTATTTT. Amino acids: CATLRQGTDTQYF.